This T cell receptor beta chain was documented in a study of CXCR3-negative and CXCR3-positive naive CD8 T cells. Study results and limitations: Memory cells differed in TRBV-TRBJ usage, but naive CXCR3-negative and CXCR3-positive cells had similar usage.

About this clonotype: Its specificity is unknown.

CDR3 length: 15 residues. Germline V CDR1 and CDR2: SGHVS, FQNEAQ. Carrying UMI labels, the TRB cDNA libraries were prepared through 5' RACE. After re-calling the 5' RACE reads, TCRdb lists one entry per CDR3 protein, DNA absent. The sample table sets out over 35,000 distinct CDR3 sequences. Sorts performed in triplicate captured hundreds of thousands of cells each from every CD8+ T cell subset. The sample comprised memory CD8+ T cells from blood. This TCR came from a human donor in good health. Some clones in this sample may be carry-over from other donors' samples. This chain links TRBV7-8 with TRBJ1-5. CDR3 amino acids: CASSLAQVGNQPQHF. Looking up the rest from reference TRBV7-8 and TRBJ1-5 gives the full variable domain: GAGVSQSPRYKVAKRGQDVALRCDPISGHVSLFWYQQALGQGPEFLTYFQNEAQLDKSGLPSDRFFAERPEGSVSTLKIQRTQQEDSAVYLCASSLAQVGNQPQHFGDGTRLSIL.